The 13 T cell receptor beta chains below were found in one sample sequenced in a study of response to subunit inactivated influenza vaccine. TCRdb reanalysed the RT-PCR reads using MiXCR and keeps one entry per CDR3 protein. The sample has 200,000 to 300,000 distinct CDR3 sequences, 12% seen once. The specimen was non-naive T cells sorted from PBMCs, collected 14 days before vaccination. Receptors originate from a man aged 50 or older who received an inactivated influenza vaccine.

The chain links TRBV29-1 to TRBJ2-3, with D unclear. The V gene lost 4 bases and the J gene lost 1 base, with 9 bases spanning the gap. The CDR3 has 13 amino acids. Germline V gives CDR1 SQVTM, CDR2 ANQGSEA. The CDR3 nucleotides are TGCAGCGTTGTGTGGGCGGGCACAGATACGCAGTATTTT. Encoded protein: CSVVWAGTDTQYF.

The chain combines TRBV7-6 with TRBJ2-7; 8 bases are a match to TRBD1. J was trimmed by 0 bases and V by 1 base; bases with no gene match: 2. From germline, CDR1 is SGHVS and CDR2 FNYEAQ. CDR3 length: 15 residues. The CDR3 region is CASSLGQGSSYEQYF. The CDR3, as DNA: TGTGCCAGCAGCTTAGGACAGGGGAGCTCCTACGAGCAGTACTTC.

The sample holds a few counts of this clonotype. V and J are TRBV6-5 and TRBJ2-1; D not certain. The germline V gene encodes CDR1 MNHEY and CDR2 SVGAGI. The CDR3 sequence is 15 residues long. Trimming removed 4 bases at V and 7 bases at J, with 17 bases between. The chain's CDR3 is CASSSPSWGGNEQFF. CDR3 coding DNA: TGTGCCAGCAGTTCCCCCTCCTGGGGTGGAAATGAGCAGTTCTTC.

This clonotype has more than one count but fewer than ten. The chain carries TRBV10-3 and TRBJ1-3; no firm D call. V was clipped by 6 bases and J by 0 bases, with 12 bases between them. CDR3 length: 15 amino acids. The germline V gene encodes CDR1 ENHRY and CDR2 SYGVKD. CDR3 residues: CAISLGANSGNTIYF. DNA of the CDR3: TGTGCCATCAGCCTTGGCGCCAACTCTGGAAACACCATATATTTT.

In this sample, this clonotype turned up a few times. The CDR3 DNA is TGTGCCAGCAGCTTAGGGACTAGCGGGAGAGGAATGAATGAGCAGTTCTTC. Its protein product is CASSLGTSGRGMNEQFF. V usage is TRBV7-2 and J usage is TRBJ2-1; 13 bases are shared with TRBD2. Looked up from germline, CDR1 is SGHTA and CDR2 is FQGNSA. The CDR3 consists of 17 residues. Trimming took 1 base from V and 7 from J; bases not matched to a gene: 7.

J is TRBJ1-6 and V is TRBV6-1, with 7 bases matching TRBD1. Germline lookup yields CDR1 MNHNS and CDR2 SASEGT. Trimming removed 6 bases from V and 7 bases from J; junction bases left unmatched: 9. The CDR3 runs to 15 residues. The CDR3, as DNA: TGTGCCAGCAGCCCACAGGGGAGTCGGAATTCACCCCTCCACTTT. Encoded protein: CASSPQGSRNSPLHF.

This clonotype was seen repeatedly, ten times or more. The chain employs TRBV2 and TRBJ1-2, with D unresolved. This CDR3 region has 10 residues. CDR1 and CDR2 from the germline V gene are SNHLY and FYNNEI. With 8 bases removed from V and 6 bases from J, the gap between germline ends came to 7 bases. In DNA, the CDR3 is TGTGCCAGCGGACTGAATGGCTACACCTTC. This codes for CASGLNGYTF.

This clonotype was found many times. The CDR3 DNA follows: TGTGCCAGCACCGGACAGGGGGCTCCTAATCAGCCCCAGCATTTT. Protein: CASTGQGAPNQPQHF. The chain recombines TRBV12-3 or TRBV12-4 with TRBJ1-5, with 11 nucleotides matching TRBD1. J was trimmed by 4 bases and V by 7 bases; bases with no gene match: 6. This CDR3 has 15 residues.

The chain recombines TRBV10-3 with TRBJ2-2, with D tentatively TRBD2 (7 bases). This CDR3 region has 15 residues. V dropped 6 bases and J dropped 2 bases, with 13 bases sitting between them. Germline V lookup: CDR1 ENHRY, CDR2 SYGVKD. This chain's CDR3 is CAIREAGTNTGELFF. Here the CDR3 DNA reads TGTGCCATCAGGGAAGCGGGGACAAACACCGGGGAGCTGTTTTTT.

This sequence joins TRBV12-3 or TRBV12-4 and TRBJ2-5, with D hard to call. The CDR3 sequence is 17 residues long. V dropped 3 bases and J dropped 2 bases, with 19 bases sitting between them. The CDR3 loop is CASSFPSSGITQETQYF. Here the CDR3 DNA reads TGTGCCAGCAGTTTCCCCTCCTCTGGGATTACACAAGAGACCCAGTACTTC.

This clonotype was observed a handful of times. The rearrangement joins TRBV5-1 to TRBJ2-5, with 8 bases that match TRBD1. This CDR3 spans 15 amino acids. CDR1 and CDR2 (germline): SGHRS, YFSETQ. V lost 0 bases to trimming and J lost 5 bases; unmatched junction nucleotides: 6. CDR3: CASSLGRGLFETQYF. CDR3 DNA sequence: TGCGCCAGCAGCTTGGGCAGGGGGCTGTTCGAGACCCAGTACTTC.

The J gene is TRBJ2-2, the V gene TRBV30; TRBD1 might be the D (5 bases). The V gene lost 0 bases and the J gene lost 10 bases, with 9 bases spanning the gap. Germline lookup yields CDR1 GTSNPN and CDR2 SVGIG (reference sequence). This CDR3 spans 12 amino acids. For the CDR3, the DNA is TGTGCCTGGAGTGTGTTGGGGCTGGAGCTGTTTTTT. This translates into CAWSVLGLELFF.

This clonotype was seen a handful of times. The genes are TRBV5-1 and TRBJ2-3, with 12 positions matching TRBD2. With V trimmed by 3 bases and J by 0 bases, 5 bases remained unmatched. In germline, CDR1 is SGHRS, CDR2 YFSETQ. The CDR3 covers 17 residues. The CDR3 DNA reads as TGCGCCAGCAGCTCTAGCGGGGGGGCATGGAGCACAGATACGCAGTATTTT. It codes for CASSSSGGAWSTDTQYF.